This T cell receptor beta chain was recorded in a study of T cell repertoires in cytomegalovirus infection. Study details: Indicated by public TCR beta signatures were CMV infection and matching HLA type. Study-level results: Ex vivo responses were dominated by HLA-C-restricted CMV-specific TCR beta clonotypes.

As to this clonotype: The target antigen is unknown.

TCRdb fed the reads into MiXCR, producing one record per CDR3 protein. This table has around 300,000 distinct CDR3 sequences, 9% to 9.5% appearing once. The sequenced sample consisted of PBMCs. This TCR was recovered from a human donor in good health (CMV status not recorded). Some clones in this sample may be carry-over from other donors' samples.

In nucleotides, the CDR3 is TGTGCCAGCAGTTTAGTCGGGAGGTTCCCAGATACGCAGTATTTT. Translating it yields CASSLVGRFPDTQYF. The chain links TRBV28 to TRBJ2-3, with 7 bases matching TRBD2. CDR3 size: 15 residues. V lost 2 bases, J lost 4 bases, and 6 bases stayed unmatched. CDR1 is MDHEN and CDR2 is SYDVKM in the germline V gene.